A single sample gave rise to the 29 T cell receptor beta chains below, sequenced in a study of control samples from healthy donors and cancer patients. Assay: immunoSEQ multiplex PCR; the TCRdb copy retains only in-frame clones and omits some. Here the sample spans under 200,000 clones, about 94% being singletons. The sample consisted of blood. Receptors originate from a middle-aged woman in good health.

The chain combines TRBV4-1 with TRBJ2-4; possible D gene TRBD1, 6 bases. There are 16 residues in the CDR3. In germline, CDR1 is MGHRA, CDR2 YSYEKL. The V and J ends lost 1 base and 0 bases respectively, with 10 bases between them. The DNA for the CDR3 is TGCGCCAGCAGCCAAGTTGGACAGATAGCCAAAAACATTCAGTACTTC. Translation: CASSQVGQIAKNIQYF.

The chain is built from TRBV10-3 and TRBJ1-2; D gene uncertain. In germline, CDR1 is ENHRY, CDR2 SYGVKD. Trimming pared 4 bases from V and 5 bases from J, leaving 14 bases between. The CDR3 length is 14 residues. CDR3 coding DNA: TGTGCCATCAGTGTCAACGTGGGATCATATGGCTACACCTTC. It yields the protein CAISVNVGSYGYTF.

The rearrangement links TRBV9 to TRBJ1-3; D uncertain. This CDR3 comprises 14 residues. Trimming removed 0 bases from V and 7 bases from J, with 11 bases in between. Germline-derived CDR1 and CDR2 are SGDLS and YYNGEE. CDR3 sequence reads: CASSVGGVGNTIYF. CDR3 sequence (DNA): TGTGCCAGCAGCGTAGGTGGAGTTGGGAACACCATATATTTT.

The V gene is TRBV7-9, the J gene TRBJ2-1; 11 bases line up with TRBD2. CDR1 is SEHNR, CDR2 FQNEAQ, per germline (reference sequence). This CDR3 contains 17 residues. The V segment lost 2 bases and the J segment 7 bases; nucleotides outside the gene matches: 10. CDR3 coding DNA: TGTGCCAGCAGCTTAACTAGCGGGGGTGCCGCGGGGAATGAGCAGTTCTTC. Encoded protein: CASSLTSGGAAGNEQFF.

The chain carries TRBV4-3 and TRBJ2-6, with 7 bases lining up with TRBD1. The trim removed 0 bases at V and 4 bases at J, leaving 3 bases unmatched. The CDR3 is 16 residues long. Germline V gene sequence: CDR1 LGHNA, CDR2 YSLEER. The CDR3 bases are TGCGCCAGCAGCCAAGAGACAGGGTCCGGGGCCAACGTCCTGACTTTC. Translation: CASSQETGSGANVLTF.

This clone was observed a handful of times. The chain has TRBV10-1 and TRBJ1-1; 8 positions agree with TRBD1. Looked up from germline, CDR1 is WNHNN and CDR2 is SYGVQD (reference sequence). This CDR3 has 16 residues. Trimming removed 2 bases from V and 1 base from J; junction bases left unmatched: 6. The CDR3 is CASSEVRGQENTEAFF. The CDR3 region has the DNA TGCGCCAGCAGTGAGGTCCGGGGACAGGAGAACACTGAAGCTTTCTTT.

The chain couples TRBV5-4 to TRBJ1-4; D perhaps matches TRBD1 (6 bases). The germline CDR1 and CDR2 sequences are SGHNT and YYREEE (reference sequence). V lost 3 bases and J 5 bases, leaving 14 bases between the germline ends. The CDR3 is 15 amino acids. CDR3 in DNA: TGTGCCAGCAGCTCCAGGGGAGGGCAAAATGAAAAACTGTTTTTT. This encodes CASSSRGGQNEKLFF.

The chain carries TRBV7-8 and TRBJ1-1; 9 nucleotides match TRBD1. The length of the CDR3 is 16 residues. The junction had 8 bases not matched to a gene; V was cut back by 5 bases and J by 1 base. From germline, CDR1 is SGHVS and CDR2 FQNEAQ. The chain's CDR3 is CASSTSSGQGNTEAFF. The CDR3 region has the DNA TGTGCCAGCAGCACCTCTTCGGGACAGGGGAACACTGAAGCTTTCTTT.

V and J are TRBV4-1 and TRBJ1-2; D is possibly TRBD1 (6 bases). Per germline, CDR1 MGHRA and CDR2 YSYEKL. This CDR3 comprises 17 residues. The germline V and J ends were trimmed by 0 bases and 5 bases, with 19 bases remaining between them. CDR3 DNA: TGCGCCAGCAGCCAAGATCCGGGAAGCAGGGGTATTTATGGCTACACCTTC. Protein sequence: CASSQDPGSRGIYGYTF.

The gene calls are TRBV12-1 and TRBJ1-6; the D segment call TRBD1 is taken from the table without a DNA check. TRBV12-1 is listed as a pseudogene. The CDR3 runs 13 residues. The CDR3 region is CASSFGHNSPLHF. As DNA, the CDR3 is TGTGCCAGCAGCTTTGGGCATAATTCACCCCTCCACTTT.

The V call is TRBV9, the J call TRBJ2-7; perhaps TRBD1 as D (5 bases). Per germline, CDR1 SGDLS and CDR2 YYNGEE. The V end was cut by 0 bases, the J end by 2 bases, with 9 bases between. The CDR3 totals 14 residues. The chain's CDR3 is CASSVGQRTYEQYF. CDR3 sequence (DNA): TGTGCCAGCAGCGTAGGACAGCGAACCTACGAGCAGTACTTC.

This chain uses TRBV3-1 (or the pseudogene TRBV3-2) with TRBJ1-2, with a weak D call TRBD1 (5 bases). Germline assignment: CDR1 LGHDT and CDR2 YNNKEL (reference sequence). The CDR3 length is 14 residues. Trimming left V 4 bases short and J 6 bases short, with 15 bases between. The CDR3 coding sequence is TGTGCCAGCAGCCTAGACTCGGGGGGTAATGGCTACACCTTC. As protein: CASSLDSGGNGYTF.

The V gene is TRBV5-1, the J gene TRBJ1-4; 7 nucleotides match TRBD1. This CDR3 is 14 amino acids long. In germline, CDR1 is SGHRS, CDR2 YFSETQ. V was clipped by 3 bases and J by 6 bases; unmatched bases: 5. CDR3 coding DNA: TGCGCCAGCAGCTCGGACAGGACCCATGAAAAACTGTTTTTT. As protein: CASSSDRTHEKLFF.

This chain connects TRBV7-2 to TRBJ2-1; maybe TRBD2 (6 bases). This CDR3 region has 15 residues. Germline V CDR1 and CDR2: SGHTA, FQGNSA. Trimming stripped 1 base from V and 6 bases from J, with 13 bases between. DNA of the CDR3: TGTGCCAGCAGCTTAGGCGGGGCTAGTATCAATGAGCAGTTCTTC. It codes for CASSLGGASINEQFF.

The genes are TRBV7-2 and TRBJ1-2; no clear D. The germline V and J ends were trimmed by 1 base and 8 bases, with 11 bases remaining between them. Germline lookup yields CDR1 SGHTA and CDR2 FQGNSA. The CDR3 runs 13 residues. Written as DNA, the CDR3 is TGTGCCAGCAGCTTAGTGGAGGGAATGGGCTACACCTTC. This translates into CASSLVEGMGYTF.

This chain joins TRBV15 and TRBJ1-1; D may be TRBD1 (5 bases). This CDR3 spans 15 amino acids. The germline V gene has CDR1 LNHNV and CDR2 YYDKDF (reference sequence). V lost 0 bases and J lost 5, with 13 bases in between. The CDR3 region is CATSRDRGVGTEAFF. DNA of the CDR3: TGTGCCACCAGCAGAGATCGGGGGGTCGGGACTGAAGCTTTCTTT.

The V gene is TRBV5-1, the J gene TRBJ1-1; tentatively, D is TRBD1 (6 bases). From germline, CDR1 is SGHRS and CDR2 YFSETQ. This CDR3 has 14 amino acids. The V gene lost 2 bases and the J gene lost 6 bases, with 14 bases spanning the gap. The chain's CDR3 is CASSLGEQGAEAFF. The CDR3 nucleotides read TGCGCCAGCAGCTTAGGAGAACAGGGAGCTGAAGCTTTCTTT.

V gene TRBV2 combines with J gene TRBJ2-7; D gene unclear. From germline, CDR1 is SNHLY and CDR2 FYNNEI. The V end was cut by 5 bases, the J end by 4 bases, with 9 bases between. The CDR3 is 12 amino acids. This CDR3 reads CASSTLRYEQYF. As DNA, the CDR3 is TGTGCCAGCAGTACGCTTAGGTACGAGCAGTACTTC.

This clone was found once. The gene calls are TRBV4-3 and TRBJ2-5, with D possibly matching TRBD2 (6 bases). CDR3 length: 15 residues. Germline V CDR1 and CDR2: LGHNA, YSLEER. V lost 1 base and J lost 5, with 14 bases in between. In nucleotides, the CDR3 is TGCGCCAGCAGCCAAGCCCGGGGGTGGGGGGAGACCCAGTACTTC. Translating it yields CASSQARGWGETQYF.

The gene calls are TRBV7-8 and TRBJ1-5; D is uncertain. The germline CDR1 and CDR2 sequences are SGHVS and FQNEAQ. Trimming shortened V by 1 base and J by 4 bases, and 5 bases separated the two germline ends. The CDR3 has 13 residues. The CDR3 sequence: CASSLGLNQPQHF. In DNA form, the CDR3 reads TGTGCCAGCAGCTTAGGCCTAAATCAGCCCCAGCATTTT.

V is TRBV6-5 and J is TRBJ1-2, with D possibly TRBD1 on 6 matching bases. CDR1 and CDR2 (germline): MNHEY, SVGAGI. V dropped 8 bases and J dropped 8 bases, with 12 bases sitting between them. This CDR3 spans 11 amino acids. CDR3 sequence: CASGGASGYTF. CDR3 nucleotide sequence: TGTGCCAGCGGGGGGGCGTCGGGCTACACCTTC.

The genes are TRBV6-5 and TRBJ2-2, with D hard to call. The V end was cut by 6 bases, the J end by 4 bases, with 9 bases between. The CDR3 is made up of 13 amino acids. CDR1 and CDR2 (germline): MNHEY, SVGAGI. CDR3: CASRKAGTGELFF. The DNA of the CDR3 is TGTGCCAGCAGAAAGGCCGGCACCGGGGAGCTGTTTTTT.

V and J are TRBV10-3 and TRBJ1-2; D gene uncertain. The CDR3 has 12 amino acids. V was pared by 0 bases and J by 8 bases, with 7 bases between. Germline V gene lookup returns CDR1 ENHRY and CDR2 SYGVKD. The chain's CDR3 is CAISESGSGYTF. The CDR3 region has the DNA TGTGCCATCAGTGAGTCTGGGTCCGGCTACACCTTC.

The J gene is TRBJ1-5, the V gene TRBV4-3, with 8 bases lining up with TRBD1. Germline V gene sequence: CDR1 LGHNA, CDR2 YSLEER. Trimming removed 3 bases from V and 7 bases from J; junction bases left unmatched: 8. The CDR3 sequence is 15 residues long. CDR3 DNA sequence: TGCGCCAGCAGCCAGTCCTCCGGGACAGGACAGCCCCAGCATTTT. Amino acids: CASSQSSGTGQPQHF.

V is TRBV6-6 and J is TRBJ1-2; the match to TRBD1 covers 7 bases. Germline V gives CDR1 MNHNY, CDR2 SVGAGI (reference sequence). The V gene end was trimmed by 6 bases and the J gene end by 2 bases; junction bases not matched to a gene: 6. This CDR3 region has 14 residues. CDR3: CASSSDRYNYGYTF. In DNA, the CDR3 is TGTGCCAGCAGCTCGGACAGGTACAACTATGGCTACACCTTC.

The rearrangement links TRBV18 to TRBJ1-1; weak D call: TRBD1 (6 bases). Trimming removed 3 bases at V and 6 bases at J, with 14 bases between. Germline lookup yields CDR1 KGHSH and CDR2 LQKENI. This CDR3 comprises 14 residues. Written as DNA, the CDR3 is TGTGCCAGCTCACCTCCTACAGGGAGCGCTGAAGCTTTCTTT. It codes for CASSPPTGSAEAFF.

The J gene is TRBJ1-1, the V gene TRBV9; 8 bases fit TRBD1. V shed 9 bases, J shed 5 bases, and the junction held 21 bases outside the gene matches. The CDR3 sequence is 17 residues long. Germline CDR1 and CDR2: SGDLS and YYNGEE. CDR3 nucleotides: TGTGCCACCTGCCGGGACAGGACATGTGAAGGAGGGACTGAAGCTTTCTTT. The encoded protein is CATCRDRTCEGGTEAFF.

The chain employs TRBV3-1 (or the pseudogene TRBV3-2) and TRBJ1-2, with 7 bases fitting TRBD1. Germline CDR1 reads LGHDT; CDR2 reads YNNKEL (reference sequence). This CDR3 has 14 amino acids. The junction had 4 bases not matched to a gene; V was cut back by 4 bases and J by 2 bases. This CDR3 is CASSPGTANYGYTF. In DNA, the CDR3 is TGTGCCAGCAGCCCCGGGACAGCCAACTATGGCTACACCTTC.

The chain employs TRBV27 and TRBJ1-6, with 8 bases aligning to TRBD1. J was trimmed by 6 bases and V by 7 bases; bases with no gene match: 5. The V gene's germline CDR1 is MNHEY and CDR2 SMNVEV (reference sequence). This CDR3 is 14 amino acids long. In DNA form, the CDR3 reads TGTGCCAGCAAGGCAGGGGGCACTAATTCACCCCTCCACTTT. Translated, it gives CASKAGGTNSPLHF.